Following are 13 T cell receptor beta chains from one sample sequenced in a study of T cell responses to AZD1222 COVID-19 vaccine. Data came from immunoSEQ multiplex PCR; TCRdb stores just in-frame clones and leaves some out. Of about 150,000 clones in the sample, just over 90% were seen once. This material consisted of peripheral blood, taken on day 0 of AZD1222 vaccination. The origin of the receptors is an adult in good health.

The chain combines TRBV6-1 with TRBJ2-7; a possible D gene is TRBD2 (5 bases). V was cut by 2 bases and J by 4 bases, with 6 bases left in between. Germline CDR1 and CDR2: MNHNS and SASEGT. This CDR3 is 12 amino acids long. CDR3 in amino acids: CASSEREYEQYF. CDR3 bases: TGTGCCAGCAGTGAACGGGAATACGAGCAGTACTTC.

The chain carries TRBV12-3 or TRBV12-4 and TRBJ1-1; TRBD1 matches 8 bases. This CDR3 is built from 13 residues. The V segment lost 4 bases and the J segment 4 bases; nucleotides outside the gene matches: 2. The CDR3 DNA follows: TGTGCCAGCAGTTCGGACAGGGTCACTGAAGCTTTCTTT. Translation: CASSSDRVTEAFF.

V is TRBV2 and J is TRBJ2-3; D unclear. Trimming took off 8 bases at V and 5 bases at J, with 11 bases between the two ends. This CDR3 contains 12 residues. Germline CDR1 reads SNHLY; CDR2 reads FYNNEI. Here the CDR3 DNA reads TGTGCCAGCTGTGTGTCTGGAGATACGCAGTATTTT. This sequence encodes CASCVSGDTQYF.

This sequence joins TRBV7-9 and TRBJ1-2; weak D call: TRBD1 (5 bases). CDR1 SEHNR and CDR2 FQNEAQ come from the germline V gene (reference sequence). V lost 8 bases and J lost 0, with 10 bases in between. This CDR3 comprises 13 residues. CDR3 region: CASQGTSNYGYTF. The CDR3 bases are TGTGCCAGCCAGGGTACTTCTAACTATGGCTACACCTTC.

V usage is TRBV5-1 and J usage is TRBJ2-1; D is perhaps TRBD1 (5 bases). V was pared by 0 bases and J by 4 bases, with 11 bases between. Germline V gene lookup returns CDR1 SGHRS and CDR2 YFSETQ. CDR3 length: 15 residues. CDR3 in amino acids: CASSLVQGLYNEQFF. The CDR3 bases are TGCGCCAGCAGCTTGGTCCAGGGCCTATACAATGAGCAGTTCTTC.

The chain links TRBV7-8 to TRBJ2-5, with 9 positions matching TRBD1. V dropped 3 bases and J dropped 1; count of bases not matched to a gene: 15. The CDR3 is 19 residues long. Germline assignment: CDR1 SGHVS and CDR2 FQNEAQ. CDR3 in DNA: TGTGCCAGCAGCTTGGTTGGTATCCTTGACAGGGGGGGCCAAGAGACCCAGTACTTC. Translated, it gives CASSLVGILDRGGQETQYF.

This clone appeared a few times. The gene calls are TRBV7-9 and TRBJ1-6, with 9 bases identical to TRBD1. The germline gives CDR1 SEHNR, CDR2 FQNEAQ (reference sequence). The CDR3 is made up of 17 amino acids. With V trimmed by 1 base and J by 4 bases, 5 bases remained unmatched. The CDR3 protein is CASSLVAGTGYNSPLHF. The CDR3 region has the DNA TGTGCCAGCAGCTTAGTTGCCGGGACAGGGTATAATTCACCCCTCCACTTT.

To note about this clone: The sample holds other DNA sequences that translate to the same CDR3. The chain couples TRBV18 to TRBJ2-2; tentative D call: TRBD1 (5 bases). This CDR3 is 13 amino acids long. The V end was cut by 3 bases, the J end by 4 bases, with 6 bases between. Germline V gene data show CDR1 as KGHSH and CDR2 as LQKENI. In DNA, the CDR3 is TGTGCCAGCTCACCCCAGGGCACCGGGGAGCTGTTTTTT. Translated, it gives CASSPQGTGELFF. Full variable domain (rest looked up from reference TRBV18 and TRBJ2-2): NAGVMQNPRHLVRRRGQEARLRCSPMKGHSHVYWYRQLPEEGLKFMVYLQKENIIDESGMPKERFSAEFPKEGPSILRIQQVVRGDSAAYFCASSPQGTGELFFGEGSRLTVL.

The chain uses TRBV9 and TRBJ2-2, with 10 nucleotides matching TRBD2. The CDR3 runs to 14 residues. CDR1 SGDLS and CDR2 YYNGEE come from the germline V gene. V shed 3 bases and J 5 bases; nucleotides not matched to a gene: 1. The CDR3 region is CASSELAGTGELFF. The CDR3 nucleotides read TGTGCCAGCAGCGAACTAGCGGGGACCGGGGAGCTGTTTTTT.

The J gene is TRBJ2-1, the V gene TRBV5-4, with 10 nucleotides matching TRBD1. Germline V gene lookup returns CDR1 SGHNT and CDR2 YYREEE (reference sequence). With 3 bases clipped from V and 6 bases from J, the junction kept 6 bases outside the gene matches. The CDR3 extends over 15 amino acids. CDR3 sequence: CASSSGDRGRNEQFF. The CDR3 nucleotides read TGTGCCAGCAGCTCAGGGGACAGGGGTCGCAATGAGCAGTTCTTC.

The J gene is TRBJ2-5, the V gene TRBV7-9, with a weak D call TRBD2 (7 bases). Trimming shortened V by 7 bases and J by 5 bases, and 17 bases separated the two germline ends. Germline CDR1 is SEHNR and CDR2 is FQNEAQ (reference sequence). This CDR3 contains 14 residues. This CDR3 reads CASNLAGGQETQYF. The DNA for the CDR3 is TGTGCCAGCAACCTAGCCGGGGGGCAGGAGACCCAGTACTTC.

V and J are TRBV5-4 and TRBJ1-2; tentative D call: TRBD1 (5 bases). Germline V gene lookup returns CDR1 SGHNT and CDR2 YYREEE (reference sequence). The CDR3 contains 14 residues. Deletions cut 0 bases from V and 5 bases from J, with 11 bases between. DNA for the CDR3: TGTGCCAGCAGCTTGGCTAGGGAGGGGTATGGCTACACCTTC. Its translation is CASSLAREGYGYTF.

This chain uses TRBV11-3 with TRBJ2-3; D is undetermined. Germline V gives CDR1 SGHNT, CDR2 YENEEA. V lost 0 bases and J 6 bases, leaving 7 bases between the germline ends. The CDR3 consists of 13 residues. DNA for the CDR3: TGTGCCAGCAGCTTAGATTTTTCGGATACGCAGTATTTT. It translates to CASSLDFSDTQYF.